The clone carrying this T cell receptor (beta chain) turned up a few times. These data belong to a study of blood T cell repertoires in COVID-19. Repertoires were generated with immunoSEQ multiplex PCR, while TCRdb's copy carries only in-frame clones and drops some. The sample carries hundreds of thousands of clones, approximately 83% recorded once. Trimming at V came to 5 bases and at J to 5 bases, leaving 10 bases not matched to a gene. The CDR3 extends over 15 amino acids. Germline loops: CDR1 KGHDR, CDR2 SFDVKD. The TCR originated in an elderly woman with acute or convalescent COVID-19. The chain employs TRBV24-1 and TRBJ2-5, with TRBD1 matching 7 bases. Sequencing was carried out using peripheral blood. The DNA of the CDR3 is TGTGCCACCAGTGTCAACAGGGGCGGCGGGGAGACCCAGTACTTC. It codes for CATSVNRGGGETQYF.